What follows are 3 T cell receptor beta chains derived from one specimen sequenced in a study of Ad26.COV2.S vaccination and SARS-CoV-2 variants. This table comes from immunoSEQ multiplex PCR, and its TCRdb copy is limited to in-frame clones, with some not included. The data contain fewer than 150,000 clones, 80% to 90% of them singletons. Sequenced here: peripheral blood, sampled after recovery from COVID-19. The receptor source for this set is a human donor who had recovered from COVID-19.

J is TRBJ2-1 and V is TRBV13; TRBD1 might be the D (5 bases). Germline values: CDR1 PRHDT, CDR2 FYEKMQ (reference sequence). V lost 1 base, J lost 5 bases, and 12 bases lay in between. This CDR3 has 15 residues. DNA of the CDR3: TGTGCCAGCAGCTTAGCCGGACAAGCGAACAATGAGCAGTTCTTC. Its protein product is CASSLAGQANNEQFF.

The chain recombines TRBV19 with TRBJ2-6; D is ambiguous. Germline V CDR1 and CDR2: LNHDA, SQIVND (reference sequence). V dropped 6 bases and J dropped 0 bases, with 15 bases sitting between them. The CDR3 has 17 amino acids. The CDR3 reads CASRLGNTNSGANVLTF. For the CDR3, the DNA is TGTGCCAGTAGACTGGGGAACACTAACTCTGGGGCCAACGTCCTGACTTTC.

V is TRBV5-1 and J is TRBJ2-1; D may correspond to TRBD1 or TRBD2 (5 bases each). This CDR3 has 14 residues. Germline values: CDR1 SGHRS, CDR2 YFSETQ. V was clipped by 5 bases and J by 1 base, with 10 bases between them. The CDR3 nucleotides read TGCGCCAGCAGTAGGGACGCATCCTACAATGAGCAGTTCTTC. It specifies CASSRDASYNEQFF.